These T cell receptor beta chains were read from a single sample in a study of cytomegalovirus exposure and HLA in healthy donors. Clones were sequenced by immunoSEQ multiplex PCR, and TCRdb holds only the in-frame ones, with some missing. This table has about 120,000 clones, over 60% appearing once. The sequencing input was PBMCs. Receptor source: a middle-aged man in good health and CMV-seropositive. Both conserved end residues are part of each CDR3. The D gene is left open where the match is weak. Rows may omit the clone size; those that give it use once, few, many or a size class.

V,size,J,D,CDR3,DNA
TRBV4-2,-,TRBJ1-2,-,CASSNPGFGGYTF,TGTGCCAGCAGCAACCCAGGGTTCGGGGGCTACACCTTC
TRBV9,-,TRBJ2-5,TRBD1,CASSVASGQGLETQYF,TGTGCCAGCAGCGTAGCGTCGGGACAGGGCTTGGAGACCCAGTACTTC
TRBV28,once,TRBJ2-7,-,CASTRGTGFTYEQYF,TGTGCCAGCACCAGAGGAACAGGGTTCACCTACGAGCAGTACTTC
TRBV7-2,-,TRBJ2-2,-,CASSTGGAGELFF,TGTGCCAGCAGCACAGGTGGGGCCGGGGAGCTGTTTTTT
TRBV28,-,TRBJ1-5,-,CASRPDNNQPQHF,TGTGCCAGCAGGCCGGACAATAATCAGCCCCAGCATTTT
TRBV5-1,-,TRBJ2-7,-,CASSSTGTRAYEQYF,TGCGCCAGCAGCTCCACAGGGACGCGCGCCTACGAGCAGTACTTC
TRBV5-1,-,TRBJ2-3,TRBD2,CASSPRLAGVLDTQYF,TGCGCCAGCAGCCCAAGACTAGCGGGGGTCTTGGATACGCAGTATTTT
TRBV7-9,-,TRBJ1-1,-,CASTPVNTEAFF,TGTGCCAGCACCCCCGTGAACACTGAAGCTTTCTTT
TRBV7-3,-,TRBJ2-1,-,CASSLGPVAAEQFF,TGTGCCAGCAGCTTGGGGCCAGTCGCGGCTGAGCAGTTCTTC
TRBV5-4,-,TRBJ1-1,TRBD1,CASSAGGLNTEAFF,TGTGCCAGCAGCGCAGGGGGCTTAAACACTGAAGCTTTCTTT
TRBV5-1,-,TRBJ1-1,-,CASRPGQTNTEAFF,TGCGCCAGCAGGCCCGGACAGACCAACACTGAAGCTTTCTTT
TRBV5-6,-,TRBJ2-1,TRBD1,CASSLVDRVYNEQFF,TGTGCCAGCAGCTTGGTCGACAGGGTGTACAATGAGCAGTTCTTC
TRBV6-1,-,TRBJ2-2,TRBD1,CASTMGQPNTGELFF,TGTGCCAGCACTATGGGACAGCCCAACACCGGGGAGCTGTTTTTT
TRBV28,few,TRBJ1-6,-,CASSPATGSSYNSPLHF,TGTGCCAGCAGTCCAGCTACAGGGAGCTCCTATAATTCACCCCTCCACTTT
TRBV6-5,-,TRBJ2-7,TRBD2,CASRPGGSYEQYF,TGTGCCAGTCGACCGGGGGGCTCCTACGAGCAGTACTTC
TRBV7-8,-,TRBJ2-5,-,CASSTGEFETQYF,TGTGCCAGCAGCACCGGGGAGTTTGAGACCCAGTACTTC
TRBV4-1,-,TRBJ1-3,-,CASSQDLGAFPGAGNTIYF,TGCGCCAGCAGCCAAGATTTAGGCGCTTTCCCTGGAGCTGGAAACACCATATATTTT
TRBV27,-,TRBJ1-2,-,CASRLTIQTNYGYTF,TGTGCCAGCAGATTAACAATACAGACTAACTATGGCTACACCTTC
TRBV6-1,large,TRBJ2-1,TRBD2,CASSEGTSGGNEQFF,TGTGCCAGCAGTGAAGGGACTAGCGGGGGCAATGAGCAGTTCTTC
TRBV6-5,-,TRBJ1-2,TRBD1,CASSRQGAGGYGYTF,TGTGCCAGCAGTCGACAGGGGGCAGGAGGCTATGGCTACACCTTC
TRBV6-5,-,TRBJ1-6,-,CASSYRNPRNSPLHF,TGTGCCAGCAGTTATAGAAATCCGCGAAATTCACCCCTCCACTTT
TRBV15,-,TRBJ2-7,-,CATSRGYSYEQYF,TGTGCCACCAGTAGGGGATACTCCTACGAGCAGTACTTC
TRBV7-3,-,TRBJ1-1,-,CASSLTRGTEAFF,TGTGCCAGCAGCTTAACTAGGGGCACTGAAGCTTTCTTT
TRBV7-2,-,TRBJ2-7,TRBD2,CASSDSGGPSYEQYF,TGTGCCAGCAGCGACAGCGGGGGCCCCTCCTACGAGCAGTACTTC
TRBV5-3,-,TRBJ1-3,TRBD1,CARSPRDRVNSGNTIYF,TGTGCCAGAAGCCCTAGGGACAGGGTAAACTCTGGAAACACCATATATTTT
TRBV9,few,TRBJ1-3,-,CASSVVRDSGNTIYF,TGTGCCAGCAGCGTAGTTCGGGACTCTGGAAACACCATATATTTT
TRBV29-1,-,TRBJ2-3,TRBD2,CSVTGGSTDTQYF,TGCAGCGTTACCGGGGGGAGCACAGATACGCAGTATTTT
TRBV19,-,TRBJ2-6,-,CASSISAGFGANVLTF,TGTGCCAGTAGTATTTCGGCAGGGTTTGGGGCCAACGTCCTGACTTTC
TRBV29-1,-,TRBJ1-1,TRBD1,CSATGQAVNTEAFF,TGCAGCGCTACTGGACAGGCAGTGAACACTGAAGCTTTCTTT
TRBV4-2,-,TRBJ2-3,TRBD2,CASSPRTSLFEDTQYF,TGTGCCAGCAGCCCCCGGACTAGCCTTTTCGAAGATACGCAGTATTTT
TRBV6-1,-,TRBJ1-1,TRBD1,CASSDTGEHTEAFF,TGTGCCAGCAGTGACACAGGGGAACACACTGAAGCTTTCTTT
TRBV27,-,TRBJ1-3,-,CASSPQGLGNTIYF,TGTGCCAGCAGTCCACAGGGTTTGGGAAACACCATATATTTT
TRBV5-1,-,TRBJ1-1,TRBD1,CASSPQGSGTEAFF,TGCGCCAGCAGCCCACAGGGGTCGGGCACTGAAGCTTTCTTT
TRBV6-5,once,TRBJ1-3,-,CASRQGFRSGNTIYF,TGTGCCAGCAGGCAGGGGTTCCGCTCTGGAAACACCATATATTTT
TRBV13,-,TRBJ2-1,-,CASSPRGGGLGRGNEQFF,TGTGCCAGCAGCCCTAGGGGGGGAGGACTCGGTCGCGGCAATGAGCAGTTCTTC
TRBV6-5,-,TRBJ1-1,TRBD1,CASSYSTGSNTEAFF,TGTGCCAGCAGTTACTCGACAGGGAGTAACACTGAAGCTTTCTTT
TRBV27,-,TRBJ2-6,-,CASSFWGLSGANGLTF,TGTGCCAGCAGTTTTTGGGGGCTCTCTGGGGCCAACGGCCTGACTTTC
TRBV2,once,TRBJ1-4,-,CASSDGRGEKLFF,TGTGCCAGCAGTGACGGGAGGGGTGAAAAACTGTTTTTT
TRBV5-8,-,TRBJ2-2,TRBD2,CASLGLAGTGELFF,TGTGCCAGCTTGGGACTAGCGGGCACCGGGGAGCTGTTTTTT
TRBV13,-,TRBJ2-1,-,CASILIGQRGYNEQFF,TGTGCCAGCATCCTCATTGGGCAAAGGGGGTACAATGAGCAGTTCTTC
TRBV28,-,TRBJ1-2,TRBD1,CASRQGTGVVGYTF,TGTGCCAGCAGACAGGGCACAGGGGTGGTTGGCTACACCTTC
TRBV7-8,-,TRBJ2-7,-,CASSQRVVQDCEQYF,TGTGCCAGCAGCCAGCGGGTGGTTCAGGATTGCGAGCAGTACTTC
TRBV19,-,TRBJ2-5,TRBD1,CASSGQGRETQYF,TGTGCCAGTAGCGGACAGGGCAGGGAGACCCAGTACTTC
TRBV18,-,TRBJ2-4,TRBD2,CASSPDSGVAKNIQYF,TGTGCCAGCTCACCAGACAGCGGGGTAGCCAAAAACATTCAGTACTTC
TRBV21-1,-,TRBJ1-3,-,CASSSLGPSGGNTIYF,TGTGCCAGCAGCAGCCTAGGGCCATCGGGAGGAAACACCATATATTTT
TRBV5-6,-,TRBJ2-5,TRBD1,CASTLLGTGGETQYF,TGTGCCAGCACATTGCTCGGGACAGGGGGAGAGACCCAGTACTTC
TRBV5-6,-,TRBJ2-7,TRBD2,CASRDALAVPYEQYF,TGTGCCAGCAGGGACGCCCTAGCGGTCCCCTACGAGCAGTACTTC
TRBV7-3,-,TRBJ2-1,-,CASSPQIGWGDNEQFF,TGTGCCAGCAGCCCCCAAATTGGGTGGGGAGACAATGAGCAGTTCTTC
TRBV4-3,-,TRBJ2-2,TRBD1,CASSPKRTGANTGELFF,TGCGCCAGCAGCCCAAAAAGGACAGGCGCGAACACCGGGGAGCTGTTTTTT
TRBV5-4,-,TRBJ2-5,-,CASSPAWATIETQYF,TGTGCCAGCAGCCCGGCCTGGGCCACAATAGAGACCCAGTACTTC
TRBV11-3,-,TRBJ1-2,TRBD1,CASSNDRDRDLCYGYTF,TGTGCCAGCAGCAACGATAGGGACAGGGACCTATGCTATGGCTACACCTTC
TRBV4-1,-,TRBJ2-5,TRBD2,CASSQDEGSGGETQYF,TGCGCCAGCAGCCAAGATGAGGGTAGCGGGGGAGAGACCCAGTACTTC
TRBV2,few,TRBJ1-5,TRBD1,CASGTGAGQPQHF,TGTGCCAGCGGAACAGGGGCCGGGCAGCCCCAGCATTTT
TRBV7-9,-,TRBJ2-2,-,CASSAGHGELFF,TGTGCCAGCAGCGCAGGGCACGGGGAGCTGTTTTTT
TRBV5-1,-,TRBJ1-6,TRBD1,CASSLGTGYSPLHF,TGCGCCAGCAGCCTGGGGACAGGGTATTCACCCCTCCACTTT
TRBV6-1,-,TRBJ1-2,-,CASSEAPRIGRTF,TGTGCCAGCAGTGAAGCCCCGCGCATTGGGCGCACCTTC
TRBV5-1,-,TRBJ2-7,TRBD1,CASSSGLPGQGSYEQYF,TGCGCCAGCTCCTCTGGACTACCGGGACAGGGGTCCTACGAGCAGTACTTC